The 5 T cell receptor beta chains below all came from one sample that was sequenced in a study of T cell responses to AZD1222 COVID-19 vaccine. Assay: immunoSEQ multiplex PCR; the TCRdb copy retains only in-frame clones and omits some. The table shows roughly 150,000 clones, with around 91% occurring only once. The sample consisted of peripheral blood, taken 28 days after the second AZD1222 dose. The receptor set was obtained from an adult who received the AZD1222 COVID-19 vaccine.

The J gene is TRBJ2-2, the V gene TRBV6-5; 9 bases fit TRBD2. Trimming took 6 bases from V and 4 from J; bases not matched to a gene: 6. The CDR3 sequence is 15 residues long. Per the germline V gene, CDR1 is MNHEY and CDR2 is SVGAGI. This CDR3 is CASRGGRAGTGELFF. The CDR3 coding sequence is TGTGCCAGCAGGGGCGGGAGGGCCGGCACCGGGGAGCTGTTTTTT.

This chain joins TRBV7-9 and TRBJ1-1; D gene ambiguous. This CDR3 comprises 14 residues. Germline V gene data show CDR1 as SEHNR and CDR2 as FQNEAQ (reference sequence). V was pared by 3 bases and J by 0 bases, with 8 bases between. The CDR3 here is CASSFSAMNTEAFF. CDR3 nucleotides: TGTGCCAGCAGCTTTTCGGCCATGAACACTGAAGCTTTCTTT.

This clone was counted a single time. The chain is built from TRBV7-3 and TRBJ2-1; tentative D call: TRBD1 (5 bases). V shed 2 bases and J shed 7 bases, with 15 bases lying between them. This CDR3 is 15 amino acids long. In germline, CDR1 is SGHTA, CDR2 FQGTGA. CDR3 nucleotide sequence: TGTGCCAGCAGCTTATCGGACACAACTGGTAATGAGCAGTTCTTC. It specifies CASSLSDTTGNEQFF.

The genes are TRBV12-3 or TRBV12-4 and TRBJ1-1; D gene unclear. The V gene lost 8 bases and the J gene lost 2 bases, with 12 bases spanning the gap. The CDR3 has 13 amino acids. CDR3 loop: CASSRQVNTEAFF. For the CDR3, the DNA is TGTGCCAGCTCGAGGCAGGTAAACACTGAAGCTTTCTTT.

DNA for the CDR3: TGTGCCAGCAGCCCGACTAGCGGGAGCTTAGATGAGCAGTTCTTC. Encoded protein: CASSPTSGSLDEQFF. The J gene is TRBJ2-1, the V gene TRBV6-4, with 12 positions matching TRBD2. V lost 6 bases, J lost 8 bases, and 8 bases stayed unmatched. CDR1 and CDR2 (germline): MRHNA, SNTAGT. The length of the CDR3 is 15 residues.